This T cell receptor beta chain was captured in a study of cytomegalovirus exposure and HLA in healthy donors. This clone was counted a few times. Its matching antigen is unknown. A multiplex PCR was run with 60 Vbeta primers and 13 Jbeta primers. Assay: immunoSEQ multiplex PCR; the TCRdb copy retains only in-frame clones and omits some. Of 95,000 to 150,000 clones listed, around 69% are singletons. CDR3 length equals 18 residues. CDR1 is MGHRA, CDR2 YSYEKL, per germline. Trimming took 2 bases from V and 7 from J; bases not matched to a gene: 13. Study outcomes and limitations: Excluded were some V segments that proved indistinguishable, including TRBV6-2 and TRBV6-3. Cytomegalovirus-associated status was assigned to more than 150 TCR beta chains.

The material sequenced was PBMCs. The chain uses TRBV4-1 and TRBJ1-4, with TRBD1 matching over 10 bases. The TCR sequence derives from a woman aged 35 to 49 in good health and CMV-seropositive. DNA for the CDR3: TGCGCCAGCAGCCAAACGTCACGACAGGGGGCTTTAGGTGAAAAACTGTTTTTT. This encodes CASSQTSRQGALGEKLFF.